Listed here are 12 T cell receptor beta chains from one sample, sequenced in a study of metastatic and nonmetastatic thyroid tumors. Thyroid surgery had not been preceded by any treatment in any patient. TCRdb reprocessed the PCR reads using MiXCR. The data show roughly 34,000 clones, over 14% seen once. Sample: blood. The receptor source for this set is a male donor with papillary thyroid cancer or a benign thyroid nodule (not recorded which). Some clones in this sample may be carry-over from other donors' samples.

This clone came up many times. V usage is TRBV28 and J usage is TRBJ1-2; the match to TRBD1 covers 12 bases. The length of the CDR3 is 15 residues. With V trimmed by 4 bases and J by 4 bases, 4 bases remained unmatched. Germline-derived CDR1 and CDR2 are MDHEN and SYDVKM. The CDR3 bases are TGTGCCAGCAGTTGGGGGACAGGGGGCAGCTATGGCTACACCTTC. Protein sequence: CASSWGTGGSYGYTF.

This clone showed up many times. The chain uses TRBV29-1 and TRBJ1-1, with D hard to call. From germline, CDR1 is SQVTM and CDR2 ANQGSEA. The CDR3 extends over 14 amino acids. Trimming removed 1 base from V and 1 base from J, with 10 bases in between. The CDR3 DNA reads TGCAGCGTTGAAGGCCTCACAGCGAACACTGAAGCTTTCTTT. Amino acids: CSVEGLTANTEAFF.

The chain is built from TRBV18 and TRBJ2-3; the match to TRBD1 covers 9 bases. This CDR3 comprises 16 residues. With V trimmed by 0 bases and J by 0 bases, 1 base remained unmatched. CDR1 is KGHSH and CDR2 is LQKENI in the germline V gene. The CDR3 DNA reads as TGTGCCAGCTCACCACCGACAGGGGGAAGCACAGATACGCAGTATTTT. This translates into CASSPPTGGSTDTQYF.

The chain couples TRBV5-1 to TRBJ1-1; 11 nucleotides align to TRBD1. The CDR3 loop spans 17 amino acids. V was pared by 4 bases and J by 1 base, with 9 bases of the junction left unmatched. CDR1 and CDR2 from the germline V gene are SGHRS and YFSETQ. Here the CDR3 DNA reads TGCGCCAGCAGCACAACTAGGACAGGGGGCGGGAACACTGAAGCTTTCTTT. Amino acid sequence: CASSTTRTGGGNTEAFF.

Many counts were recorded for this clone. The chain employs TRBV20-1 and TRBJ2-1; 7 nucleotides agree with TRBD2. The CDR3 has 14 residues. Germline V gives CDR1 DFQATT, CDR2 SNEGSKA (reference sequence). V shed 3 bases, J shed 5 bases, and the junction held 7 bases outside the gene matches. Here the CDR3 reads CSASQGLPNNEQFF. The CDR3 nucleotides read TGCAGTGCTAGCCAGGGACTACCCAACAATGAGCAGTTCTTC.

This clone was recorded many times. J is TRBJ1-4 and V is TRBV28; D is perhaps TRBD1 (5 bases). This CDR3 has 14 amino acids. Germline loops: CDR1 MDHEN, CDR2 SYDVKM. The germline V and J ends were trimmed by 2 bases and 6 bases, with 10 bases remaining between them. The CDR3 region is CASSLQGGDEKLFF. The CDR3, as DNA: TGTGCCAGCAGTTTACAGGGAGGAGATGAAAAACTGTTTTTT.

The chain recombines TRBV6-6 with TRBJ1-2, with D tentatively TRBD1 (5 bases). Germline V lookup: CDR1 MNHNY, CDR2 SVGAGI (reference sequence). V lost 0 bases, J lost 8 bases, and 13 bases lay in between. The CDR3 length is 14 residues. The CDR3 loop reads CASSYSGGEDGYTF. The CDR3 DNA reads TGTGCCAGCAGTTACTCTGGGGGAGAGGACGGCTACACCTTC.

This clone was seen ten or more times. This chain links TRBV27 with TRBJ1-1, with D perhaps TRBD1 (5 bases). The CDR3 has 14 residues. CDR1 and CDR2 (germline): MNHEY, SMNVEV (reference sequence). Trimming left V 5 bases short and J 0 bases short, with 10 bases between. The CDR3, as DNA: TGTGCCAGCAGTCCCAGGGTGGTGAACACTGAAGCTTTCTTT. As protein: CASSPRVVNTEAFF.

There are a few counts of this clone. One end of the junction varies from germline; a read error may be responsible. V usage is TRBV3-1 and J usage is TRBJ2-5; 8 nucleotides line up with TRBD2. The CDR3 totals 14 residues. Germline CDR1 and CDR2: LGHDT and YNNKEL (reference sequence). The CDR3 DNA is TGTGCCAACAGCCAAGATTCGGGAGGGGAGACCCAGTACTTC. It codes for CANSQDSGGETQYF.

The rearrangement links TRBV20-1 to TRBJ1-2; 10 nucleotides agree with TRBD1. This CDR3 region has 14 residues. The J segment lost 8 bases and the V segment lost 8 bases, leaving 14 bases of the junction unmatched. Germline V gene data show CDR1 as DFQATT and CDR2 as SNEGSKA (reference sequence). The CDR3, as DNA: TGCAGTTTCCTAACCGGGACAGGGGCCATCGGCTACACCTTC. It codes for CSFLTGTGAIGYTF.

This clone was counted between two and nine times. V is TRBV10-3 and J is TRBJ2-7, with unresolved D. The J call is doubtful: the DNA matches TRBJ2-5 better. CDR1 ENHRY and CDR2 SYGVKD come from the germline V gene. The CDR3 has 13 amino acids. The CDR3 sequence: CAISEVTGETQYF. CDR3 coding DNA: TGTGCCATCAGTGAGGTAACCGGGGAGACCCAGTACTTC.

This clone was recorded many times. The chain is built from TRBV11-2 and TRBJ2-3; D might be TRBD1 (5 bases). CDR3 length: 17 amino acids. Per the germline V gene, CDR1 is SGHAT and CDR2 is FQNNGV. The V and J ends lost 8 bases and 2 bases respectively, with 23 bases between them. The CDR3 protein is CASRSGKLNTPTDTQYF. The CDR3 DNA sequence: TGTGCCAGCCGGTCAGGGAAGCTTAATACCCCCACAGATACGCAGTATTTT.